This T cell receptor beta chain was found in a study of cytomegalovirus exposure and HLA in healthy donors (dated by TCRdb to about 2017). General notes on the study: An earlier analysis of about 560 of the donors reported approximately 280 Gb of sequence data and 95 million to 130 million unique TCR beta sequences obtained from about 170 million T cells. Roughly 5 DR-DQ haplotypes were handled as single units for association and clustering, since linkage in the cohort was strong. In an earlier analysis of roughly 540 of the donors, high-throughput TCR beta sequencing was used to judge whether each TCR beta V gene segment behaved as functional or pseudogenic. A later genetic analysis took genome-wide SNP genotypes for about 60% of the roughly 670 donors and used that subset as a discovery cohort. To predict cytomegalovirus infection status, the study brought together high-throughput TCR immunosequencing, statistical association of individual TCRs with disease status, and machine learning. All discovery cohort repertoires had been generated on a single sequencing platform. The aim of the study was to test whether cataloging public T cell receptors could identify signatures of past pathogen exposure. On average, about 200,000 unique TCR beta nucleotide sequences were sequenced per donor among 398 genotyped donors of the cohort, with roughly 18% of those sequences being non-productive. The later analysis used no new phenotypic data to find candidate immune exposures, relying instead on TCR beta sequences and their occurrence across donors. The number of typed donors differed by locus: about 620-640 for A, B, C, DRB1 and DQB1; some 540 for DQA1; some 610 for DPA1; and roughly 450 for DPB1. A later analysis re-examined previously published TCR beta repertoires from more than 550 donors and added high-resolution HLA genotyping to investigate patterns of TCR occurrence. Of the 300 to 400 genotyped donors, around 81% fell in the genetic ancestry cluster associated with self-reported Caucasian donors. Using immunosequencing, the study profiled T cell repertoires from about 620 subjects and related those repertoires to cytomegalovirus serostatus. Donor age, sex, ethnicity and CMV serostatus were compiled alongside the repertoire data. Class I and class II HLA loci were covered by the typing at four-digit resolution. Approximately 300 gigabases of sequencing data and 80 million or so unique TCR sequences were included in an early release covering about 700 HLA-typed donors. A separate validation cohort of more than 100 different subjects was used in addition to the roughly 670-subject first cohort.

The cohort was made up of 500 to 800 healthy bone marrow donors. Cohort members were all nominally healthy when sampled, although unrecorded immune exposures were likely present. The donor tested CMV seronegative, placing the donor among the 350 to 400 seronegative members of the cohort. A peripheral blood sample was collected from each donor, and TCR beta sequencing was performed on peripheral blood mononuclear cells. Genomic DNA was extracted from the blood cell samples with the Qiagen DNeasy Blood Extraction Kit. About this clone: The antigen it binds to is not known. No much larger clone exists at a distance of one base, and base qualities are not known.

What the work shows at the level of the full study, not this receptor alone: A further reported finding was that TCR beta sequences accurately predicted the HLA-A and HLA-B alleles for most subjects in the first cohort. HLA typing was unavailable for some donors at each locus, so association tests used only the typed subset. The authors suggested that the approach could potentially be extended to other disease states and immunological phenotypes. A later analysis associated 15,000 to 20,000 TCR beta sequences with specific HLA alleles at a false discovery rate of 0.05. A later analysis found that TCR association rates varied across HLA loci, with DRB1 alleles showing the most associated TCRs and HLA-C alleles the fewest. In a later analysis, HLA-associated TCR beta chains were found to be more clonally expanded and to have lower generation probabilities than equally common non-associated chains. In a later analysis, most CMV-associated TCR beta chains were found to appear HLA-restricted, with HLA associations seemingly driven largely by CMV exposure. According to a later genetic analysis, donors in an Asian-associated ancestry cluster had fewer N-insertions in productive TCRs than the approximately 650-donor mean. About 17 rarely observed V segments, including chromosome 9 orphons, were excluded from the earlier analysis of a few hundred of the donors because counts were too low. This cohort had only TCR beta chains sequenced, and the lack of alpha or paired-chain data limited which features could be detected. When HLA alleles, especially DR and DQ, strongly co-occurred, attributing TCR associations to individual alleles was difficult. Some IMGT-functional V segments, including TRBV6-2 and TRBV6-3, could not be told apart with the 87-base-pair reads, so those segments were excluded. CMV serostatus was the only immune exposure information available for the cohort. In vitro tests confirmed that a few of the cytomegalovirus-associated TCR beta chains recognize cytomegalovirus antigens. An association between a missense DCLRE1C variant and V-gene and J-gene trimming of TCR beta chains was found in a later genetic analysis and replicated in an independent cohort. Broadly in line with IMGT annotations, most TCR beta V segments showed up in productive rearrangements about 87% or about 30% of the time in an earlier analysis of about 500 of the donors. Correlated functional status among segregating V segments might reflect linkage disequilibrium, but an unknown experimental factor could not be ruled out. Sequencing depth was assumed to be roughly uniform across donors in the presence/absence analyses, though that assumption may not hold. The study listed 164 TCR beta chains as associated with cytomegalovirus. A group of highly shared sequence variants was considered likely to be a technical artifact of the sequencing pipeline. Cytomegalovirus status was reported to be diagnosed by the classifier with high specificity and sensitivity in both the original and validation cohorts. According to a later analysis, parvovirus B19, influenza, CMV and Epstein-Barr virus appeared linked to several top co-occurrence clusters. Most TCR sequences were observed very rarely across donors, whereas some public TCRs were present in many individuals.

The library was obtained by the immunoSEQ multiplex PCR assay. For the multiplex PCR, a mixture combining 60 forward primers for TCR Vbeta segments and 13 reverse primers for TCR Jbeta segments was used. Amplification of the CDR3 region of rearranged TCR beta genes was performed with a multiplex PCR assay on genomic DNA. The amplified TCR beta libraries were sequenced on the Illumina HiSeq System as 87-base-pair reads. The study's own analysis went as follows. In a later analysis, tens of millions of unique TCR beta chains were counted across the approximately 670 repertoires, and some 10 million of these chains were shared by at least two donors. Raw reads were error-corrected and collapsed into unique sequences by a nearest-neighbor algorithm in which closely related sequences were merged to remove PCR and sequencing errors. Alignment of CDR3 sequences to IMGT reference sequences was used to assign V, D and J gene segments. For a sequence to be retained, a match of at least six nucleotides to both a V gene segment and a J gene segment was required. A rearrangement was called productive if the CDR3 had no stop codons and remained in frame with V and J, and every other rearrangement was called non-productive. Following IMGT convention, CDR3 was defined as the stretch from the second conserved V-encoded cysteine to the conserved J-encoded phenylalanine. The earlier analysis of about 500 of the donors excluded sequences that lacked an unambiguous match to a single V gene segment. In an earlier analysis of some 590 of the donors, V segments were called functional above 56.7% productive rearrangements and were called segregating when the between-donor standard deviation exceeded 5%. To diagnose cytomegalovirus status from the catalog of TCR beta chain sequences, a statistical classification framework was built. V and J gene assignment, in a later analysis, came from comparing TCR nucleotide sequences with IMGT/GENE-DB human TR gene sequences. A later analysis assigned CDR3 sequences and most-parsimonious VDJ recombination scenarios with the TCRdist pipeline. In a later analysis, every TCR beta chain was defined by the combination of its CDR3 amino acid sequence and its V-gene family, and reads without a unique V-gene family were dropped. A later analysis removed several hundred highly shared, low-generation-probability nucleotide sequences to deal with suspected cross-contamination and a sequencing artifact. In a later analysis, a clonal expansion index for each public chain was calculated from normalized within-repertoire ranks of inferred template counts. In a later analysis, generation probabilities were computed using a VDJ recombination model fitted to out-of-frame rearrangements, and the results were checked against IGoR. A later analysis scored TCR-TCR, TCR-HLA and TCR-CMV co-occurrence with hypergeometric tests, applying a repertoire-size bias correction to TCR pairs. A later analysis estimated false discovery rates by permuting HLA or CMV assignments 20 times. In a later analysis, co-occurring TCRs were grouped using DBSCAN, and TCRdist sequence similarity was added for clustering within HLA-allele-positive subsets. For co-occurrence clustering, repertoires with fewer than 30,000 or more than 120,000 public chains were excluded, along with roughly five repertoires with anomalous nucleotide sharing. TCRdb obtained this table from immuneACCESS and retained in-frame rearrangements with V and J assigned. These tables miss some clones; where compared with another copy, unresolved V genes account for less than half of the shortfall, and the remainder is unexplained. Clone size and the V and J calls come from that table; the DNA yielded D and trimming. The sample includes over 150,000 clones, with about 90% observed a single time. The ten largest clones add up to 0.2% to 0.3% of the sample.

CDR1 is given as SGDLS and CDR2 as YYNGEE, both from the germline V gene. The CDR3 runs 15 amino acids, cysteine and phenylalanine included. Only the CDR3 DNA stays, 45 bases, in frame from base 1. Trimming costs V 0 bases and J 7 bases, and their ends lie 13 bases apart. The chain is assembled from TRBV9 and TRBJ2-2; the best D guess is TRBD1, with 6 bases matching. The TCR comes from a girl younger than two in good health and CMV-seronegative. The specimen was PBMCs. For the CDR3, the sequence is CASSVGPQDSGELFF. The nucleotide sequence reads as follows: TGTGCCAGCAGCGTAGGCCCCCAGGACAGCGGGGAGCTGTTTTTT.